The TCR beta chain under discussion was sequenced for a study of cytomegalovirus exposure and HLA in healthy donors. This clone showed up just once. 60 Vbeta and 13 Jbeta primers were used in PCR. Sequenced by immunoSEQ multiplex PCR; TCRdb stores in-frame clones only, minus some. The top ten clones hold 3.9% of a sample with about 140,000 clones, 76% of them seen once. Specimen: PBMCs. This clonotype originated in a man aged 18 to 30 in good health and CMV-seronegative.

CDR3 nucleotides: TGTGCCAGCAGTCTACAGGCCCCGAACACCGGGGAGCTGTTTTTT. Its protein product is CASSLQAPNTGELFF. The chain combines TRBV28 with TRBJ2-2; a weak D match, TRBD1 (5 bases). CDR1 and CDR2 from the germline V gene are MDHEN and SYDVKM. V was pared by 5 bases and J by 0 bases, with 10 bases between. The CDR3 sequence is 15 residues long.